These 21 T cell receptor beta chains share one sample of origin, sequenced in a study of T cells in localized non-small cell lung cancer. Sequenced by immunoSEQ multiplex PCR; TCRdb stores in-frame clones only, minus some. The data show some 6,300 clones, 40% to 50% seen once. This specimen was lung tumor tissue, taken before any cancer treatment. The receptors were gathered from a woman aged 40 to 75 with stage II squamous cell lung carcinoma.

The chain uses TRBV10-3 and TRBJ2-1, with TRBD2 matching 9 bases. Germline V gives CDR1 ENHRY, CDR2 SYGVKD. The CDR3 is made up of 14 amino acids. The V gene end was trimmed by 10 bases and the J gene end by 10 bases; junction bases not matched to a gene: 14. The CDR3 is CASEPGLASSEQFF. CDR3 nucleotides: TGTGCCAGCGAACCGGGACTAGCTTCTTCCGAGCAGTTCTTC.

V gene TRBV28 combines with J gene TRBJ2-3, with D hard to call. The CDR3 covers 15 residues. CDR1 is MDHEN, CDR2 SYDVKM, per germline. V lost 7 bases to trimming and J lost 0 bases, with 14 bases between them. CDR3 sequence (DNA): TGTGCCAGCAAAGGTACTCGGGCCAGCACAGATACGCAGTATTTT. Translated, it gives CASKGTRASTDTQYF.

The chain joins TRBV18 to TRBJ2-1; no clear D gene. V lost 3 bases and J 3 bases, leaving 12 bases between the germline ends. The CDR3 runs 15 residues. CDR1 KGHSH and CDR2 LQKENI come from the germline V gene. CDR3 protein: CASSPSGPGYNEQFF. The CDR3 nucleotides are TGTGCCAGCTCACCCTCAGGACCCGGCTACAATGAGCAGTTCTTC.

This clone was recorded a few times. J is TRBJ1-5 and V is TRBV28; D ambiguous. Trimming stripped 2 bases from V and 4 bases from J, with 15 bases between. The CDR3 totals 16 residues. In germline, CDR1 is MDHEN, CDR2 SYDVKM. The CDR3 DNA follows: TGTGCCAGCAGTTTAGCGTTCAGCGGCGAAAATCAGCCCCAGCATTTT. Its translation is CASSLAFSGENQPQHF. Together with reference TRBV28 and TRBJ1-5, the CDR3 gives the full variable domain: DVKVTQSSRYLVKRTGEKVFLECVQDMDHENMFWYRQDPGLGLRLIYFSYDVKMKEKGDIPEGYSVSREKKERFSLILESASTNQTSMYLCASSLAFSGENQPQHFGDGTRLSIL.

In its sample, this clone is medium-sized. This CDR3 is CASSEEGGETEAFF. The CDR3 coding sequence is TGTGCCAGCAGTGAGGAAGGAGGGGAGACTGAAGCTTTCTTT. This chain joins TRBV6-8 and TRBJ1-1, with D possibly matching TRBD1 (5 bases). Germline V lookup: CDR1 MNHGY, CDR2 SAAAGT. The CDR3 contains 14 residues. V was shortened by 5 bases and J by 5 bases, with 15 bases between the two germline ends.

The chain uses TRBV19 and TRBJ1-5; D is ambiguous. Germline loops: CDR1 LNHDA, CDR2 SQIVND (reference sequence). V lost 7 bases to trimming and J lost 7 bases, with 20 bases between them. This CDR3 has 15 residues. In nucleotides, the CDR3 is TGTGCCAGTACCCCGGAGGGATTTAACGGGCAGCCCCAGCATTTT. This encodes CASTPEGFNGQPQHF. The full variable domain, its missing parts supplied by reference TRBV19 and TRBJ1-5, is DGGITQSPKYLFRKEGQNVTLSCEQNLNHDAMYWYRQDPGQGLRLIYYSQIVNDFQKGDIAEGYSVSREKKESFPLTVTSAQKNPTAFYLCASTPEGFNGQPQHFGDGTRLSIL.

This clone was seen a handful of times. The V and J genes are TRBV18 and TRBJ2-1, with D uncertain. Per germline, CDR1 KGHSH and CDR2 LQKENI. CDR3 length equals 14 residues. Deletions cut 2 bases from V and 1 base from J, with 6 bases between. CDR3 nucleotides: TGTGCCAGCTCACCAACGCGATCCTACAATGAGCAGTTCTTC. As protein: CASSPTRSYNEQFF.

The chain carries TRBV6-8 and TRBJ1-2, with D hard to call. Per germline, CDR1 MNHGY and CDR2 SAAAGT. The V gene lost 6 bases and the J gene lost 4 bases, with 9 bases spanning the gap. The CDR3 consists of 12 residues. The CDR3 sequence is CASSPGLYGYTF. DNA of the CDR3: TGTGCCAGCAGCCCGGGCCTCTATGGCTACACCTTC.

This clone is medium-sized (0.01 to 0.1%) in the sample. The J gene is TRBJ2-1, the V gene TRBV11-3, with 8 nucleotides matching TRBD2. The CDR3 loop spans 15 amino acids. In germline, CDR1 is SGHNT, CDR2 YENEEA. With V trimmed by 5 bases and J by 0 bases, 3 bases remained unmatched. The CDR3 nucleotides are TGTGCCAGCAGCGTACTAGCGGCCTCCTACAATGAGCAGTTCTTC. Translating it yields CASSVLAASYNEQFF.

The chain combines TRBV5-1 with TRBJ1-1; D uncertain. The CDR3 spans 14 residues. Germline-derived CDR1 and CDR2 are SGHRS and YFSETQ. The V and J ends lost 3 bases and 5 bases respectively, with 14 bases between them. CDR3 residues: CASSSGRMGTEAFF. The CDR3 DNA reads TGCGCCAGCAGCTCCGGTCGAATGGGGACTGAAGCTTTCTTT.

The chain employs TRBV6-8 and TRBJ2-3; the D is unclear. Per the germline V gene, CDR1 is MNHGY and CDR2 is SAAAGT. V was cut by 6 bases and J by 3 bases, with 10 bases left in between. CDR3 length: 13 amino acids. The CDR3 loop reads CASSQLLTDTQYF. DNA for the CDR3: TGTGCCAGCAGCCAGCTTTTGACAGATACGCAGTATTTT.

J is TRBJ2-1 and V is TRBV11-3, with TRBD1 matching 9 bases. The CDR3 sequence is 15 residues long. V dropped 5 bases and J dropped 1; count of bases not matched to a gene: 3. Germline lookup yields CDR1 SGHNT and CDR2 YENEEA. As DNA, the CDR3 is TGTGCCAGCAGCCCGGACAGGGGTTCCTACAATGAGCAGTTCTTC. Amino acids: CASSPDRGSYNEQFF.

The chain joins TRBV14 to TRBJ1-2; perhaps TRBD1 as D (6 bases). Trimming shortened V by 1 base and J by 5 bases, and 11 bases separated the two germline ends. In germline, CDR1 is SGHDN, CDR2 FVKESK. There are 14 residues in the CDR3. The CDR3 region is CASSQGGHQYGYTF. Written as DNA, the CDR3 is TGTGCCAGCAGCCAAGGGGGACACCAGTATGGCTACACCTTC.

The chain employs TRBV11-3 and TRBJ2-1; D perhaps matches TRBD1 (6 bases). The CDR3 runs to 15 residues. Trimming cost V 4 bases and J 2 bases, with 12 bases left between them. Germline-derived CDR1 and CDR2 are SGHNT and YENEEA. In nucleotides, the CDR3 is TGTGCCAGCAGCTCTTCAGACAGGACCTACAATGAGCAGTTCTTC. Translated, it gives CASSSSDRTYNEQFF.

This clone was detected only a few times. The chain joins TRBV14 to TRBJ1-1; D is possibly TRBD1 (5 bases). This CDR3 spans 14 amino acids. Trimming stripped 1 base from V and 3 bases from J, with 9 bases between. Looked up from germline, CDR1 is SGHDN and CDR2 is FVKESK. The CDR3 sequence: CASSQGGWYTEAFF. As DNA, the CDR3 is TGTGCCAGCAGCCAAGGGGGGTGGTACACTGAAGCTTTCTTT.

The CDR3: CASSPWTSGGYNEQFF. The CDR3 nucleotides are TGTGCCAGTAGTCCGTGGACTAGCGGGGGATACAATGAGCAGTTCTTC. The chain carries TRBV19 and TRBJ2-1; 13 nucleotides align to TRBD2. Unmatched junction bases numbered 5, after V lost 5 bases and J lost 4 bases. This CDR3 contains 16 residues. Looked up from germline, CDR1 is LNHDA and CDR2 is SQIVND (reference sequence).

This clone came up once. The chain carries TRBV28 and TRBJ1-2; 7 nucleotides line up with TRBD1. V gave up 5 bases and J gave up 6 bases; unmatched junction bases: 9. The V gene's germline CDR1 is MDHEN and CDR2 SYDVKM. The CDR3 extends over 14 amino acids. Written as DNA, the CDR3 is TGTGCCAGCAGTAGTGACAGGGTAAGGGATGGCTACACCTTC. Translated, it gives CASSSDRVRDGYTF.

By its share, this clone is medium-sized. The gene calls are TRBV6-8 and TRBJ2-7; TRBD1 is a possible D gene (5 bases). Trimming removed 10 bases from V and 3 bases from J, with 19 bases in between. The CDR3 spans 14 residues. Germline V gives CDR1 MNHGY, CDR2 SAAAGT. DNA of the CDR3: TGTGCCATCGGAACAGGAGAGTGGGTCTACGAGCAGTACTTC. Amino acid sequence: CAIGTGEWVYEQYF.

The rearrangement links TRBV28 to TRBJ1-5, with D maybe TRBD1 (5 bases). Germline V CDR1 and CDR2: MDHEN, SYDVKM. V dropped 3 bases and J dropped 7 bases, with 13 bases sitting between them. The CDR3 covers 14 residues. The CDR3 spells CASSFGGGRQPQHF. CDR3 bases: TGTGCCAGCAGTTTTGGGGGTGGGCGGCAGCCCCAGCATTTT.

The V gene is TRBV19, the J gene TRBJ2-1; D not resolved. CDR3 length: 19 amino acids. V was cut by 3 bases and J by 3 bases, with 24 bases left in between. Germline V gives CDR1 LNHDA, CDR2 SQIVND (reference sequence). CDR3 sequence reads: CASSMAPGRLARGYNEQFF. The CDR3 nucleotides read TGTGCCAGTAGTATGGCCCCTGGGCGTCTGGCTAGAGGCTACAATGAGCAGTTCTTC.

V usage is TRBV19 and J usage is TRBJ2-2, with D perhaps matching TRBD1 (6 bases). Germline V CDR1 and CDR2: LNHDA, SQIVND (reference sequence). The CDR3 length is 13 residues. Trimming pared 11 bases from V and 4 bases from J, leaving 14 bases between. The CDR3 region is CACRTVLTGELFF. The CDR3 DNA reads TGTGCCTGCCGGACAGTTCTCACCGGGGAGCTGTTTTTT.